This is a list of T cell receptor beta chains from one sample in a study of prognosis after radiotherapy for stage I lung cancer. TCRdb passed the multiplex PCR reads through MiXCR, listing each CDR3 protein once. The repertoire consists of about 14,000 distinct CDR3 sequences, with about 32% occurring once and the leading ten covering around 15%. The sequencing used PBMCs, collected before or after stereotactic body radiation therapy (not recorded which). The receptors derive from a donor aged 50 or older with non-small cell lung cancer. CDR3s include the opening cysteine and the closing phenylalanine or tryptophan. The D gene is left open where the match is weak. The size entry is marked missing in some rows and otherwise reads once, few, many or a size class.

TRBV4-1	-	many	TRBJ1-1	CASSWDAGNTEAFF	TGCGCCAGCAGCTGGGACGCAGGGAACACTGAAGCTTTCTTT
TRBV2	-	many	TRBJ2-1	CASSPGTRILQQFF	TGTGCCAGCAGCCCCGGGACGCGGATTCTCCAGCAGTTCTTC
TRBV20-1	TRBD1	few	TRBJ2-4	CSTRDHGDRGQYF	TGCAGTACTAGAGATCACGGGGACAGGGGTCAGTACTTC
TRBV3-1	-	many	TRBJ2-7	CASSQGTPSYEQYF	TGTGCCAGCAGCCAAGGGACACCCTCCTACGAGCAGTACTTC
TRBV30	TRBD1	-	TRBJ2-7	CAWSAEGAGAYEQYF	TGTGCCTGGAGTGCTGAGGGGGCCGGGGCCTACGAGCAGTACTTC
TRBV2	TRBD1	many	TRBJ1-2	CASSDGQGAGGYTF	TGTGCCAGCAGTGACGGTCAGGGGGCTGGCGGCTACACCTTC
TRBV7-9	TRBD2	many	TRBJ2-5	CASSPAGGAGETQYF	TGTGCCAGCAGCCCTGCGGGGGGCGCGGGAGAGACCCAGTACTTC
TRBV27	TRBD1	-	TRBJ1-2	CASLLGQGANGYTF	TGTGCCAGTTTATTGGGACAGGGGGCCAATGGCTACACCTTC
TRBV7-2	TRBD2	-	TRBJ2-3	CASSPGLASDTQYF	TGTGCCAGCAGCCCGGGACTAGCGTCAGATACGCAGTATTTT
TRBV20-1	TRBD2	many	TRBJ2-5	CSARTSGGETQYF	TGCAGTGCTAGAACTAGCGGGGGGGAGACCCAGTACTTC
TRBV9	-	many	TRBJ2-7	CASSAGLLSYEQYF	TGTGCCAGCAGCGCGGGCCTCCTTTCCTACGAGCAGTACTTC
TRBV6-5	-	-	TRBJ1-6	CASSYRTVAGDSPLHF	TGTGCCAGCAGTTACCGGACAGTGGCCGGGGATTCACCTCTCCACTTT
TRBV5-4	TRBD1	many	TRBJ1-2	CASSLGQGASLLAYGYTF	TGTGCCAGCAGCTTGGGACAGGGGGCATCCCTCCTGGCCTATGGCTACACCTTC